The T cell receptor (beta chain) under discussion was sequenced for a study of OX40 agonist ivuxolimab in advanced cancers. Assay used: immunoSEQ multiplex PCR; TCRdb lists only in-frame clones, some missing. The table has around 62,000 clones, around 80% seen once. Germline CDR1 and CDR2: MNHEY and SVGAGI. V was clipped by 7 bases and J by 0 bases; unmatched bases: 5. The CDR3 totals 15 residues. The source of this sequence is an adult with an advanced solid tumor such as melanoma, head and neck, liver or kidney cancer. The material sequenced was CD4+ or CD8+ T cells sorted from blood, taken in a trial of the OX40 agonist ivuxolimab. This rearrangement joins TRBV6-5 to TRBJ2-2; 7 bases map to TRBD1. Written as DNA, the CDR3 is TGTGCCAGCAATTGGGACAGAGCGAACACCGGGGAGCTGTTTTTT. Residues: CASNWDRANTGELFF.